A selection of T cell receptor beta chains follows, all from one sample in a study of cytomegalovirus exposure and HLA in healthy donors. The repertoire was sequenced with immunoSEQ multiplex PCR; TCRdb's copy has only in-frame clones and lacks some. The table includes about 170,000 clones, 70% to 80% detected once. Sequencing was performed on PBMCs. The receptor set was obtained from a woman between 50 and 59 years old in good health and CMV-seronegative. The CDR3 runs from the conserved cysteine through the conserved F or W. Each record gives: D gene, J gene, V gene, clone size, CDR3 protein, CDR3 DNA. A D gene is named only where the DNA matches it firmly. Some rows have no size entry. The others give once, few or many, or a class for an expanded clone.

>TRBD2|TRBJ2-2|TRBV9|-
CASSVGRSGRYTGELFF
TGTGCCAGCAGCGTAGGTCGGAGCGGGAGGTACACCGGGGAGCTGTTTTTT
>-|TRBJ2-3|TRBV7-2|-
CASSLVGRGITDTQYF
TGTGCCAGCAGCTTAGTTGGCAGGGGAATCACAGATACGCAGTATTTT
>-|TRBJ1-4|TRBV6-1|few
CARGGAGREKLFF
TGTGCCAGGGGAGGGGCCGGTCGGGAAAAACTGTTTTTT
>TRBD1|TRBJ1-1|TRBV27|-
CASSLNLQGAGLMNTEAFF
TGTGCCAGCAGTTTAAACCTCCAGGGGGCGGGTTTAATGAACACTGAAGCTTTCTTT
>-|TRBJ1-6|TRBV19|few
CASSYRSSSPLHF
TGTGCCAGTAGTTACCGAAGTAGTTCACCCCTCCACTTT
>-|TRBJ1-2|TRBV30|-
CAWTTRGVYGYTF
TGTGCCTGGACCACCCGGGGGGTCTATGGCTACACCTTC
>TRBD2|TRBJ2-1|TRBV7-3|-
CASSLTGRASGSPSYNEQFF
TGTGCCAGCAGCTTAACTGGCCGGGCTAGCGGGAGCCCTTCCTACAATGAGCAGTTCTTC
>-|TRBJ2-7|TRBV5-4|-
CASSTRQSSYEQYF
TGTGCCAGCAGCACACGACAGAGCTCCTACGAGCAGTACTTC
>TRBD2|TRBJ2-3|TRBV5-1|-
CASSLARLAGADTQYF
TGCGCCAGCAGCTTGGCGCGCCTAGCGGGGGCAGATACGCAGTATTTT
>-|TRBJ2-7|TRBV2|-
CASSRVQGSGTYEQYF
TGTGCCAGCAGTCGGGTACAGGGGTCAGGGACTTACGAGCAGTACTTC
>TRBD1|TRBJ1-1|TRBV28|-
CASSLTPGGNGGAFF
TGTGCCAGCAGTTTAACCCCAGGGGGTAACGGGGGAGCTTTCTTT
>TRBD1|TRBJ2-2|TRBV7-9|-
CASSTPGQGAKDTGELFF
TGTGCCAGCAGCACGCCGGGACAGGGGGCGAAGGACACCGGGGAGCTGTTTTTT
>TRBD2|TRBJ2-1|TRBV27|few
CASSWPPSGGRYNEQFF
TGTGCCAGCAGTTGGCCCCCTAGCGGGGGTCGCTACAATGAGCAGTTCTTC
>-|TRBJ1-2|TRBV2|-
CASSARADLYGYTF
TGTGCCAGCAGTGCCCGAGCGGACCTATATGGCTACACCTTC